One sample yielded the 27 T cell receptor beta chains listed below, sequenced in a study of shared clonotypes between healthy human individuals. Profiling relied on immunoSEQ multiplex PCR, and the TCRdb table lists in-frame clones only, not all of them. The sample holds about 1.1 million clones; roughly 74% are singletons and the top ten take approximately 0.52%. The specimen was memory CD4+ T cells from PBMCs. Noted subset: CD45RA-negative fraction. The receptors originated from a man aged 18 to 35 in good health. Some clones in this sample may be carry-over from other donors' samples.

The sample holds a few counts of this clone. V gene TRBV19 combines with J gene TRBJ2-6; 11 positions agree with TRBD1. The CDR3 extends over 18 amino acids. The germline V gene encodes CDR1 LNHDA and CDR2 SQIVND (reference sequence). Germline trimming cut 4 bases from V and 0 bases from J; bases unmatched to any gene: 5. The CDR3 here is CASSRTGTGGSGANVLTF. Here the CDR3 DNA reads TGTGCCAGTAGTAGAACCGGGACAGGGGGCTCTGGGGCCAACGTCCTGACTTTC.

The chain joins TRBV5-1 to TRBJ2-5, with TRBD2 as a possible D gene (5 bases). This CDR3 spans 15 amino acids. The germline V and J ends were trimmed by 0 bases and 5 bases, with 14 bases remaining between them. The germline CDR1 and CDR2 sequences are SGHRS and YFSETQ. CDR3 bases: TGCGCCAGCAGCTTGGGTTCTTATGAGGGCGAGACCCAGTACTTC. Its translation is CASSLGSYEGETQYF.

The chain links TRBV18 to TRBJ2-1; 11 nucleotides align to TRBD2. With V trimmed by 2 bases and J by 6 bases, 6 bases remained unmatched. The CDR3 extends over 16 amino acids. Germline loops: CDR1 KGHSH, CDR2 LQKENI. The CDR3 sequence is CASSPTGTSGINEQFF. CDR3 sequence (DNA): TGTGCCAGCTCACCAACCGGGACTAGCGGAATCAATGAGCAGTTCTTC. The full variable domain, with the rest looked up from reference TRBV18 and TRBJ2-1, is NAGVMQNPRHLVRRRGQEARLRCSPMKGHSHVYWYRQLPEEGLKFMVYLQKENIIDESGMPKERFSAEFPKEGPSILRIQQVVRGDSAAYFCASSPTGTSGINEQFFGPGTRLTVL.

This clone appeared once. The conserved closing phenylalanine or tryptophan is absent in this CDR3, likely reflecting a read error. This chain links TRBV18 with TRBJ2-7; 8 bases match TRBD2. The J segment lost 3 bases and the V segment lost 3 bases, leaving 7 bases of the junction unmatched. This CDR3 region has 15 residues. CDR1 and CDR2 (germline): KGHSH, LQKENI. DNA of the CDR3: TGTGCCAGCTCACCTCCGGGACTAGGAAACTACGAGCAGTACCTC. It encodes CASSPPGLGNYEQYL.

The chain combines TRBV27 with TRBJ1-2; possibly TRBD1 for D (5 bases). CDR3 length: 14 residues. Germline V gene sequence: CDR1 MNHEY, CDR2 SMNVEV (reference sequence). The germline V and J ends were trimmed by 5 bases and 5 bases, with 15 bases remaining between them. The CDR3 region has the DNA TGTGCCAGCAGTCCTAACGGGGCTCGATATGGCTACACCTTC. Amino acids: CASSPNGARYGYTF.

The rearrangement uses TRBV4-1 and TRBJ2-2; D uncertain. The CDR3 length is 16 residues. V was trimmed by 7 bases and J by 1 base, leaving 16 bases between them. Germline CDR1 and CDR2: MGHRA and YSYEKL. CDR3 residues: CASTLLPSGNTGELFF. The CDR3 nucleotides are TGCGCCAGCACCCTTTTACCATCCGGGAACACCGGGGAGCTGTTTTTT.

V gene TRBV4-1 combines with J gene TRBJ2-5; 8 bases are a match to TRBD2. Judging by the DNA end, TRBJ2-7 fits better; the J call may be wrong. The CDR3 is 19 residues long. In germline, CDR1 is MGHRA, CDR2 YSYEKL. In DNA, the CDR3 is TGCGCCAGCAGCCTCGACACGGGGCGGTCTAGCGGGCCTTCCTACGAGCAGTACTTC. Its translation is CASSLDTGRSSGPSYEQYF.

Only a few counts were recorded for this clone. This CDR3 is CASSLGAANNQPQHF. In DNA form, the CDR3 reads TGTGCCAGCAGCTTAGGCGCCGCTAACAATCAGCCCCAGCATTTT. The J gene is TRBJ1-5, the V gene TRBV7-2; D gene unclear. The ends were cut back, 1 base at V and 3 bases at J, with 10 bases in the middle. Per germline, CDR1 SGHTA and CDR2 FQGNSA. CDR3 length equals 15 residues. The entire variable domain, with the rest obtained from reference TRBV7-2 and TRBJ1-5, is as follows: GAGVSQSPSNKVTEKGKDVELRCDPISGHTALYWYRQSLGQGLEFLIYFQGNSAPDKSGLPSDRFSAERTGGSVSTLTIQRTQQEDSAVYLCASSLGAANNQPQHFGDGTRLSIL.

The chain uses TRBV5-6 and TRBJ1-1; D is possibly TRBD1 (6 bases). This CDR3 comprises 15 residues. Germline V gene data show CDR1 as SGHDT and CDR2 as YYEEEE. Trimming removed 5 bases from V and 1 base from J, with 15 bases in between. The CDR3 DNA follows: TGTGCCAGCAGTAGCGCCCAAGGGGGGAACACTGAAGCTTTCTTT. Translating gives CASSSAQGGNTEAFF.

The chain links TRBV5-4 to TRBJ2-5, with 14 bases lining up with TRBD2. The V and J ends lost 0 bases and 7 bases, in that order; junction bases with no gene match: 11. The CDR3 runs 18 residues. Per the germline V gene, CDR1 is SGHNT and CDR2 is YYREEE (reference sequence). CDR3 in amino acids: CASSLVGGLAGGEGTQYF. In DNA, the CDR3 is TGTGCCAGCAGCTTGGTAGGAGGACTAGCGGGAGGAGAAGGGACCCAGTACTTC.

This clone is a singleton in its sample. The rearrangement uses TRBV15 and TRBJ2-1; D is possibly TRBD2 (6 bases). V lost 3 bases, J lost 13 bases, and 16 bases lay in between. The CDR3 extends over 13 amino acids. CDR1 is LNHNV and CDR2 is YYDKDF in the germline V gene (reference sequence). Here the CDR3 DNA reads TGTGCCACCAGCAGGGGCGGGGTGGGCTCCCAGTTCTTC. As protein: CATSRGGVGSQFF.

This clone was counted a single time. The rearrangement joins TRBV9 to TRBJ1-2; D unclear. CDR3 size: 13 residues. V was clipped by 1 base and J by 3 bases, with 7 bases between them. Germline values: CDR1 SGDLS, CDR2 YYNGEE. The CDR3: CASSVSEDYGYTF. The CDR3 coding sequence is TGTGCCAGCAGCGTATCTGAGGACTATGGCTACACCTTC.

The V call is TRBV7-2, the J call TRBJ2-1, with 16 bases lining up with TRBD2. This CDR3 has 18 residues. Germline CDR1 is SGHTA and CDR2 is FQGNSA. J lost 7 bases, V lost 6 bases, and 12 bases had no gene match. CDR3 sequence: CASSLAYRGLAGGNEQFF. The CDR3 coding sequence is TGTGCCAGCAGTCTAGCGTATAGGGGACTAGCGGGAGGGAATGAGCAGTTCTTC.

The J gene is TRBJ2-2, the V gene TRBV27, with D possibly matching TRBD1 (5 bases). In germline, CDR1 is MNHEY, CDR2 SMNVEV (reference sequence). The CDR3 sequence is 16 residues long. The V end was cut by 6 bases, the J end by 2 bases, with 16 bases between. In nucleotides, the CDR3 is TGTGCCAGCAGGGTCCGCGGACAATTAAACACCGGGGAGCTGTTTTTT. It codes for CASRVRGQLNTGELFF.

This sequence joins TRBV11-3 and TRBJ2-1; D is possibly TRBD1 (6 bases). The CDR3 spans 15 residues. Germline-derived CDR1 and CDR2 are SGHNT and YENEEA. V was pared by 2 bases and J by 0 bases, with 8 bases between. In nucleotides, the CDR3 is TGTGCCAGCAGCTTATGGACAGACTCCTACAATGAGCAGTTCTTC. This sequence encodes CASSLWTDSYNEQFF.

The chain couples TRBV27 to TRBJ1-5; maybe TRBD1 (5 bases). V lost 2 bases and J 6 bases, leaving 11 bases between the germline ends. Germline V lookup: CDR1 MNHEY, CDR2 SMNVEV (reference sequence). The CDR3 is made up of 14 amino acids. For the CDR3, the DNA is TGTGCCAGCAGTTTACTAGGGGCGAGTCAGCCCCAGCATTTT. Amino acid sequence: CASSLLGASQPQHF.

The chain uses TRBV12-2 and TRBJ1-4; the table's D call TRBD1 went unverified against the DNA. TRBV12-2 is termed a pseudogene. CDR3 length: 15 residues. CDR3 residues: CASRHTGFGEEKLFF. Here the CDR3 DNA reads TGTGCAAGTCGACATACAGGTTTCGGAGAAGAAAAACTGTTTTTT.

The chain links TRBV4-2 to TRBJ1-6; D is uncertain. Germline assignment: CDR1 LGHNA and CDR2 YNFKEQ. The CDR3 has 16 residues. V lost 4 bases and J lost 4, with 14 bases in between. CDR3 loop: CASSLTGMTYNSPLHF. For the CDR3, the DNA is TGTGCCAGCAGCCTTACCGGGATGACTTATAATTCACCCCTCCACTTT.

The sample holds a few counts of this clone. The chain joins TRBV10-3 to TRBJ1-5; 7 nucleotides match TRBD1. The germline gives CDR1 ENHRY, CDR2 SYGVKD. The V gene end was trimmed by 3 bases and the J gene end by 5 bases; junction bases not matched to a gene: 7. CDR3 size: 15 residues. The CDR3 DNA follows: TGTGCCATCAGTGATTCCGGGACAGCACATCAGCCCCAGCATTTT. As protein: CAISDSGTAHQPQHF.

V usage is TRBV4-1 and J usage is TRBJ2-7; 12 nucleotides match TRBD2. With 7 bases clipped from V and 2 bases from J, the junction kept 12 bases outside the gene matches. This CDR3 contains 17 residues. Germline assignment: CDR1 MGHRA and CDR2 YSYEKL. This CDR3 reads CASTSGLAGPVPYEQYF. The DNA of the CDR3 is TGCGCCAGCACCTCGGGACTAGCGGGCCCGGTCCCCTACGAGCAGTACTTC.

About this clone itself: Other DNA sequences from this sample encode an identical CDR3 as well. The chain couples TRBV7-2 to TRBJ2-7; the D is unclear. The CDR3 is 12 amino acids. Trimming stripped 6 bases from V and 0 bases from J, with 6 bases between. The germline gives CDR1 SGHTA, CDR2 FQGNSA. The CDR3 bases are TGTGCCAGCAGTTCGGCCTCCTACGAGCAGTACTTC. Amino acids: CASSSASYEQYF.

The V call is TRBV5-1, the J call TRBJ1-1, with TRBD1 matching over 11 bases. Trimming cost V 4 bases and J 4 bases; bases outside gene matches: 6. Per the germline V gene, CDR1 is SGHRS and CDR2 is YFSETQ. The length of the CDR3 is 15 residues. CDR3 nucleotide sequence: TGCGCCAGCAGCCGTACCGGGACAGGGGGCACTGAAGCTTTCTTT. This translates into CASSRTGTGGTEAFF.

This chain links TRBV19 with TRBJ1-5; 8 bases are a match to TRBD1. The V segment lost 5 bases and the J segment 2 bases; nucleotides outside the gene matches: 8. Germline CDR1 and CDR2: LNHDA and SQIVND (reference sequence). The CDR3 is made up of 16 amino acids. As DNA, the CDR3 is TGTGCCAGTAGTCCAACAGGGGGAGGCGGCAATCAGCCCCAGCATTTT. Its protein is CASSPTGGGGNQPQHF.

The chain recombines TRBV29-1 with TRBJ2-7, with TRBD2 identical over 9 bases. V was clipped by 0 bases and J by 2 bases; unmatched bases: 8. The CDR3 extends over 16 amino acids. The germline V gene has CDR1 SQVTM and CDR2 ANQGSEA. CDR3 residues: CSVEDLRLAATYEQYF. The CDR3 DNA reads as TGCAGCGTTGAAGATTTGCGACTAGCGGCCACCTACGAGCAGTACTTC.

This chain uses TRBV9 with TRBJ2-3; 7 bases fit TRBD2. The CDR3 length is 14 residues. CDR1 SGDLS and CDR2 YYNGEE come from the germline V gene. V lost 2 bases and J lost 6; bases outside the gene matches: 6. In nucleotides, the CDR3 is TGTGCCAGCAGCGTCCTCGGGGGGAGGGATACGCAGTATTTT. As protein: CASSVLGGRDTQYF.

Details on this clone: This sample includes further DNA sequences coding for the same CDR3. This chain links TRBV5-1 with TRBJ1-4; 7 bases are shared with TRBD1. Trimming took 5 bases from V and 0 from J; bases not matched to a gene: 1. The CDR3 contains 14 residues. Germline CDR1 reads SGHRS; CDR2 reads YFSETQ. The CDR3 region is CASRQGATNEKLFF. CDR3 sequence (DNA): TGCGCCAGCAGGCAGGGGGCAACTAATGAAAAACTGTTTTTT. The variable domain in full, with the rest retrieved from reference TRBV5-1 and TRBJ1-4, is KAGVTQTPRYLIKTRGQQVTLSCSPISGHRSVSWYQQTPGQGLQFLFEYFSETQRNKGNFPGRFSGRQFSNSRSEMNVSTLELGDSALYLCASRQGATNEKLFFGSGTQLSVL.

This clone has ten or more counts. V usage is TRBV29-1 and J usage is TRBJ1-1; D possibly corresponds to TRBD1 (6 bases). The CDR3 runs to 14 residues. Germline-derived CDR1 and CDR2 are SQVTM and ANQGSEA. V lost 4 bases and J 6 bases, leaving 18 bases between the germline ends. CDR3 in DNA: TGCAGCGTTGTCCTACAGACGGGGGCGGCTGAAGCTTTCTTT. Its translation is CSVVLQTGAAEAFF.